This T cell receptor (beta chain) was captured in a study of graft-versus-host responses after intestinal transplantation. In regard to this clone: Its antigen is not identified.

Per germline, CDR1 WSHSY and CDR2 SAAADI. V was cut by 0 bases and J by 1 base, with 13 bases left in between. The CDR3 length is 16 residues. Study-wide findings and caveats: Declining HvG levels early post-transplant were linked to peak circulating GvH clone levels.

Clones were read by immunoSEQ multiplex PCR, and TCRdb kept only the in-frame ones, dropping some. The sample has under 150,000 clones, 95% seen once. The receptor was derived from a human donor who received an intestinal transplant. This chain uses TRBV10-2 with TRBJ2-7, with D possibly called TRBD1 or TRBD2 (5 bases each). Sequencing used unstimulated CD8+ T cells sorted from spleen or lymph node cells, obtained before intestinal transplant. CDR3 amino acids: CASSESLTGASYEQYF. The DNA of the CDR3 is TGCGCCAGCAGTGAGTCGTTGACCGGGGCTTCCTACGAGCAGTACTTC.